This passage covers 19 T cell receptor beta chains from one sample sequenced in a study of blood T cells in healthy people across ages. Combining a sample-barcoded 5' primer with a J-beta primer mix, a second PCR ran for 7 to 11 cycles. Using its own MiXCR run on the 5' RACE reads, TCRdb lists one record per CDR3 protein. There are about 1.4 million distinct CDR3 sequences in the sample; roughly 64% occur only once, and roughly 7% lies in the top ten. Sequencing input: blood. These receptors were taken from a man between 18 and 35 years old in good health.

This clonotype was seen more than once but under ten times. The V call is TRBV5-1, the J call TRBJ2-1; perhaps TRBD2 as D (6 bases). Germline-derived CDR1 and CDR2 are SGHRS and YFSETQ. CDR3 length: 16 amino acids. V lost 4 bases to trimming and J lost 6 bases, with 20 bases between them. The CDR3, as DNA: TGCGCCAGCAGCGCCTGGCGGGACCCGAGCCTCAATGAGCAGTTCTTC. Translation gives CASSAWRDPSLNEQFF. The full variable domain, completed using reference TRBV5-1 and TRBJ2-1, is KAGVTQTPRYLIKTRGQQVTLSCSPISGHRSVSWYQQTPGQGLQFLFEYFSETQRNKGNFPGRFSGRQFSNSRSEMNVSTLELGDSALYLCASSAWRDPSLNEQFFGPGTRLTVL.

Concerning this clonotype itself: One end of the junction fails to match germline, which may point to a read error. The chain carries TRBV20-1 and TRBJ2-7; 8 bases agree with TRBD1. This CDR3 has 13 amino acids. From germline, CDR1 is DFQATT and CDR2 SNEGSKA (reference sequence). For the CDR3, the DNA is TGCAGTGCGCAGGACAGGGCAACCTACAAGCAGTACTTC. Translation gives CSAQDRATYKQYF.

This clonotype appeared once. The chain has TRBV2 and TRBJ2-4, with 10 bases lining up with TRBD2. The CDR3 loop spans 16 amino acids. V shed 7 bases, J shed 7 bases, and the junction held 13 bases outside the gene matches. Germline V CDR1 and CDR2: SNHLY, FYNNEI. The CDR3 DNA reads TGTGCCAGCAACACAGAGGCGCTAGCGGGGGAGAACATTCAGTACTTC. Protein: CASNTEALAGENIQYF.

The chain has TRBV7-8 and TRBJ2-5; TRBD1 agrees at 7 bases. The CDR3 loop spans 14 amino acids. The V gene end was trimmed by 1 base and the J gene end by 3 bases; junction bases not matched to a gene: 2. The germline V gene has CDR1 SGHVS and CDR2 FQNEAQ. CDR3 protein: CASSLGDRKETQYF. The CDR3 nucleotides read TGTGCCAGCAGCTTAGGGGACAGAAAAGAGACCCAGTACTTC.

In its sample, this clonotype was seen once. V and J are TRBV29-1 and TRBJ2-1, with unresolved D. This CDR3 spans 13 amino acids. Germline V CDR1 and CDR2: SQVTM, ANQGSEA. The CDR3 nucleotides are TGCAGGGCAGACGGCCGCTCCTACAATGAGCAGTTCTTC. It codes for CRADGRSYNEQFF.

This chain connects TRBV25-1 to TRBJ2-5; 10 nucleotides line up with TRBD1. Germline V lookup: CDR1 MGHDK, CDR2 SYGVNS. The J segment lost 10 bases and the V segment lost 6 bases, leaving 14 bases of the junction unmatched. This CDR3 is 15 amino acids long. The CDR3 nucleotides are TGTGCCAGCAGCACTGACAGGGGGCCCCCTTCGGGCCAGTACTTC. The encoded protein is CASSTDRGPPSGQYF.

A remark on this clonotype: This may arise from a read error, as a much more abundant clone is one base away. The chain joins TRBV28 to TRBJ2-3; possibly TRBD2 for D (6 bases). V was cut by 5 bases and J by 1 base, with 10 bases left in between. CDR3 size: 14 residues. In germline, CDR1 is MDHEN, CDR2 SYDVKM. The CDR3 protein is CASSVVAGTDTQYF. DNA for the CDR3: TGTGCCAGCAGTGTTGTAGCGGGCACAGATACGCAGTATTTT.

J is TRBJ2-3 and V is TRBV3-1, with 7 bases that match TRBD2. CDR1 and CDR2 from the germline V gene are LGHDT and YNNKEL (reference sequence). The length of the CDR3 is 13 residues. V lost 4 bases to trimming and J lost 4 bases; unmatched junction nucleotides: 2. CDR3 sequence reads: CASSPREADTQYF. The CDR3 DNA reads TGTGCCAGCAGCCCCCGGGAGGCAGATACGCAGTATTTT.

The V call is TRBV3-1, the J call TRBJ1-5; D call uncertain. CDR3 length: 17 residues. The ends were cut back, 0 bases at V and 2 bases at J, with 14 bases in the middle. The germline V gene encodes CDR1 LGHDT and CDR2 YNNKEL (reference sequence). For the CDR3, the DNA is TGTGCCAGCAGCCAAGACGGTCGAGAAGGACGCAATCAGCCCCAGCATTTT. It specifies CASSQDGREGRNQPQHF.

This clonotype is a singleton in its sample. The gene calls are TRBV27 and TRBJ2-5, with D possibly being TRBD1 (6 bases). The DNA end is a closer match to TRBJ2-7, so the J assignment may be wrong. Germline loops: CDR1 MNHEY, CDR2 SMNVEV (reference sequence). The CDR3 contains 15 residues. The CDR3 here is CASRAHKGQGSEQYF. In DNA form, the CDR3 reads TGTGCCAGCAGAGCTCACAAGGGTCAGGGGAGCGAGCAGTACTTC.

The chain joins TRBV3-1 to TRBJ2-2; TRBD2 might be the D (6 bases). In germline, CDR1 is LGHDT, CDR2 YNNKEL (reference sequence). The CDR3 is made up of 15 amino acids. Trimming removed 4 bases from V and 2 bases from J, with 11 bases in between. The CDR3 here is CASSRVSGNTGELFF. The CDR3, as DNA: TGTGCCAGCAGCCGGGTTAGCGGAAACACCGGGGAGCTGTTTTTT.

This clonotype was observed a few times. This chain uses TRBV12-5 with TRBJ2-1, with a weak D call TRBD1 (5 bases). V was trimmed by 1 base and J by 4 bases, leaving 8 bases between them. The CDR3 loop spans 14 amino acids. CDR1 is LGHNT and CDR2 is FRNRAP in the germline V gene. The CDR3 loop reads CASGLGAGYNEQFF. The DNA for the CDR3 is TGTGCTAGTGGTTTGGGGGCAGGGTACAATGAGCAGTTCTTC.

This clonotype turned up a few times. This sequence joins TRBV12-3 or TRBV12-4 and TRBJ2-1; TRBD2 aligns across 8 bases. This CDR3 is 15 amino acids long. V was pared by 5 bases and J by 8 bases, with 11 bases of the junction left unmatched. CDR3 coding DNA: TGTGCCAGCAGTCCCCATCGGACTAGCCGCGATGAGCAGTTCTTC. Protein: CASSPHRTSRDEQFF.

V and J are TRBV5-1 and TRBJ1-2; unclear D gene. CDR3 length equals 15 residues. CDR1 is SGHRS and CDR2 is YFSETQ in the germline V gene. With 1 base removed from V and 0 bases from J, the gap between germline ends came to 10 bases. The CDR3 DNA reads TGCGCCAGCAGCTTGTTTGACGGAGCTAACTATGGCTACACCTTC. This gives the protein CASSLFDGANYGYTF.

This clonotype has only a few counts. The chain links TRBV4-1 to TRBJ2-1, with D perhaps being TRBD1 or TRBD2 (6 bases each). Germline values: CDR1 MGHRA, CDR2 YSYEKL. This CDR3 region has 16 residues. Between the trimmed V and J ends, which lost 0 bases and 6 bases, there was a span of 15 bases. The CDR3 here is CASSQDRGPPLNEQFF. The CDR3 DNA reads as TGCGCCAGCAGCCAAGACCGGGGGCCTCCCCTCAATGAGCAGTTCTTC.

The chain couples TRBV25-1 to TRBJ2-4; 8 bases align to TRBD1. Germline-derived CDR1 and CDR2 are MGHDK and SYGVNS. This CDR3 has 15 residues. Unmatched junction bases numbered 7, after V lost 6 bases and J lost 3 bases. The CDR3 sequence: CASSPKTGDKNIQYF. In nucleotides, the CDR3 is TGTGCCAGCAGCCCCAAGACAGGGGACAAAAACATTCAGTACTTC.

This sequence joins TRBV12-3 or TRBV12-4 and TRBJ2-7; weak D call: TRBD2 (5 bases). This CDR3 comprises 12 residues. V was cut by 6 bases and J by 5 bases, with 11 bases left in between. CDR3 in amino acids: CASSGMDNEQYF. The DNA of the CDR3 is TGTGCCAGCAGCGGGATGGATAACGAGCAGTACTTC.

A remark on this clonotype: No conserved phenylalanine or tryptophan is present at the end of the CDR3, so a read error is the likely explanation. This sequence joins TRBV5-1 and TRBJ2-6; D gene uncertain. The germline V gene has CDR1 SGHRS and CDR2 YFSETQ. Trimming took off 1 base at V and 0 bases at J, with 5 bases between the two ends. The CDR3 loop spans 15 amino acids. The CDR3 nucleotides are TGCGCCAGCAGCTTGTTAATCTCTGGGGCCAACGTCCTGACTTTA. Residues: CASSLLISGANVLTL.

CDR3 coding DNA: TGTGCCAGCAGCCTCAAAGGGGACAGGGTGAACACTGAAGCTTTCTTT. Protein: CASSLKGDRVNTEAFF. This sequence joins TRBV21-1 and TRBJ1-1; TRBD1 reflects the table's D call only, with no check against the DNA. TRBV21-1 has pseudogene status. This CDR3 has 16 amino acids.